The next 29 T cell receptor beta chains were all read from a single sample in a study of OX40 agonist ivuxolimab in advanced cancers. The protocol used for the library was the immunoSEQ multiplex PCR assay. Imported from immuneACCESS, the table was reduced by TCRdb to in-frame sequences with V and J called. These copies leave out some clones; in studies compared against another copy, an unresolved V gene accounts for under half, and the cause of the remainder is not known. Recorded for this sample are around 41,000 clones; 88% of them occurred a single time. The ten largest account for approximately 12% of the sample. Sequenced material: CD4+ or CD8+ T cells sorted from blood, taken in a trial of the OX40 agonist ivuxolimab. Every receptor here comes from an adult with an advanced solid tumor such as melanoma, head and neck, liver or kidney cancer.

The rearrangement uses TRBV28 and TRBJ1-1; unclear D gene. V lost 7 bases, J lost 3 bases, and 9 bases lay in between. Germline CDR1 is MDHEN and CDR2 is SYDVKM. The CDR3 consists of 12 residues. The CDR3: CASTGRYTEAFF. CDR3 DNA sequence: TGTGCCAGCACGGGTAGATACACTGAAGCTTTCTTT. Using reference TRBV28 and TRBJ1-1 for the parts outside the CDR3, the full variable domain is DVKVTQSSRYLVKRTGEKVFLECVQDMDHENMFWYRQDPGLGLRLIYFSYDVKMKEKGDIPEGYSVSREKKERFSLILESASTNQTSMYLCASTGRYTEAFFGQGTRLTVV.

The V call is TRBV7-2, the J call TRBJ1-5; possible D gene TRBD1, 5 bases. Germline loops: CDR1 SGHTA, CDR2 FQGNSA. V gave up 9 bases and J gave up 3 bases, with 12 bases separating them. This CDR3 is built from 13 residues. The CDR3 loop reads CASSPRDNQPQHF. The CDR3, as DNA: TGTGCCAGTTCCCCCAGGGACAATCAGCCCCAGCATTTT.

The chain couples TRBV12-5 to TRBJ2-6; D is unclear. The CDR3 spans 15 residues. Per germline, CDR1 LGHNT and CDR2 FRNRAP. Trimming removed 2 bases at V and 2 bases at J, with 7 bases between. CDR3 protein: CASGLTSAGANVLTF. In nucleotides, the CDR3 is TGTGCTAGTGGTTTGACGTCCGCTGGGGCCAACGTCCTGACTTTC. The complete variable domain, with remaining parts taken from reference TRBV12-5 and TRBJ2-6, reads DARVTQTPRHKVTEMGQEVTMRCQPILGHNTVFWYRQTMMQGLELLAYFRNRAPLDDSGMPKDRFSAEMPDATLATLKIQPSEPRDSAVYFCASGLTSAGANVLTFGAGSRLTVL.

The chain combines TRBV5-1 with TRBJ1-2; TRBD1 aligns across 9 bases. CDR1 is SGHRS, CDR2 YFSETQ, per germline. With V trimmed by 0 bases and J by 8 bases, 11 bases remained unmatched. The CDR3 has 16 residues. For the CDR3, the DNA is TGCGCCAGCAGCTTGGACGGGACAGGGTTTCCTTCGGGCTACACCTTC. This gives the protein CASSLDGTGFPSGYTF.

Here the CDR3 DNA reads TGTGCCAGCAGCGCTGTAAGGGTTGACGGCTACACCTTC. This translates into CASSAVRVDGYTF. J is TRBJ1-2 and V is TRBV7-9, with D unresolved. The V gene's germline CDR1 is SEHNR and CDR2 FQNEAQ (reference sequence). The V and J ends lost 5 bases and 8 bases respectively, with 15 bases between them. The CDR3 length is 13 residues.

The CDR3 is CASSYRDAGTEAFF. As DNA, the CDR3 is TGTGCCAGCAGTTACCGGGACGCGGGCACTGAAGCTTTCTTT. The chain uses TRBV6-6 and TRBJ1-1; the D gene is possibly TRBD1 (5 bases). Per germline, CDR1 MNHNY and CDR2 SVGAGI (reference sequence). The germline V and J ends were trimmed by 2 bases and 4 bases, with 11 bases remaining between them. This CDR3 is 14 amino acids long.

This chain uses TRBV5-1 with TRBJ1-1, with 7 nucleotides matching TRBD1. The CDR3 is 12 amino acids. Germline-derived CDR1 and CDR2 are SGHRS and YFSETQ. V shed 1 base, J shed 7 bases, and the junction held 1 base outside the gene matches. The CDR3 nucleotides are TGCGCCAGCAGCTTGCAGGGGGTTGAAGCTTTCTTT. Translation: CASSLQGVEAFF.

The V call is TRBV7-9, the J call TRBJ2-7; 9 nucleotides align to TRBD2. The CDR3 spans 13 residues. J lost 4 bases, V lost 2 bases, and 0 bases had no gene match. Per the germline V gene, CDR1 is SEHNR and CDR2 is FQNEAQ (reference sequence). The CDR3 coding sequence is TGTGCCAGCAGCTTAACTAGCGGGTACGAGCAGTACTTC. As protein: CASSLTSGYEQYF. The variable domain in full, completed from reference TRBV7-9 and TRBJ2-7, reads DTGVSQNPRHKITKRGQNVTFRCDPISEHNRLYWYRQTLGQGPEFLTYFQNEAQLEKSRLLSDRFSAERPKGSFSTLEIQRTEQGDSAMYLCASSLTSGYEQYFGPGTRLTVT.

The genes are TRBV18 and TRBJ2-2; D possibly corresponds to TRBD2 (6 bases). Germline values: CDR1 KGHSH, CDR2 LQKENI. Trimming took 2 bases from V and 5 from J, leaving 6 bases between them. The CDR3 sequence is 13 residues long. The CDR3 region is CASSPGGTGELFF. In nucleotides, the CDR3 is TGTGCCAGCTCACCAGGGGGGACCGGGGAGCTGTTTTTT.

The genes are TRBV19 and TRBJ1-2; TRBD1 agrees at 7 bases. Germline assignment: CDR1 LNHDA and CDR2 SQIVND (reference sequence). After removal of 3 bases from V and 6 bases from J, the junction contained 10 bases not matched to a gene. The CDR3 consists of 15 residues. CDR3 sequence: CASSMDRLLGNGYTF. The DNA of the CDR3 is TGTGCCAGTAGTATGGACAGGCTCTTAGGCAATGGCTACACCTTC.

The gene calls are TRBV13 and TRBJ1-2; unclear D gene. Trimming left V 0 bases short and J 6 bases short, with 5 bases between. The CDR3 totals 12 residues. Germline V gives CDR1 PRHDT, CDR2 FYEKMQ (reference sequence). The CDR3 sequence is CASSLGTHGYTF. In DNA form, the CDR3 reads TGTGCCAGCAGCTTAGGGACACATGGCTACACCTTC.

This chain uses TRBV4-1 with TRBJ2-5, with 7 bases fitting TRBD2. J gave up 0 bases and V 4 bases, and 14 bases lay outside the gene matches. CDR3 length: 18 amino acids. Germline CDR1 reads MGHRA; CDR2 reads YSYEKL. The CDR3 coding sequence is TGCGCCAGCAGCCCTTTCGAACTAGCGAGGGGCTACCAAGAGACCCAGTACTTC. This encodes CASSPFELARGYQETQYF.

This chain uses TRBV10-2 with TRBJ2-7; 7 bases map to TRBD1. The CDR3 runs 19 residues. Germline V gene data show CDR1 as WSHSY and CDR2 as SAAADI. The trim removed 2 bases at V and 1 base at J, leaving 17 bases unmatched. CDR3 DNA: TGCGCCAGCAGTGAGGCGGCAGGGGGACCCGGGACGTCTTCCTACGAGCAGTACTTC. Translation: CASSEAAGGPGTSSYEQYF.

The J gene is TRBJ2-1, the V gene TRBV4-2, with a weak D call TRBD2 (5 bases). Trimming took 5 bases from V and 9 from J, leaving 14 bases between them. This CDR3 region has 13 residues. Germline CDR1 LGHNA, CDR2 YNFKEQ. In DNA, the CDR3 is TGTGCCAGCAGCACCTTTGAGCGGTTTGAGCAGTTCTTC. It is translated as CASSTFERFEQFF.

The CDR3 region has the DNA TGTGCCAGCAGCTGGGGGCGGGGGAGTAATCAGCCCCAGCATTTT. Encoded protein: CASSWGRGSNQPQHF. The chain couples TRBV7-8 to TRBJ1-5; the D gene is possibly TRBD1 (6 bases). The CDR3 has 15 amino acids. The V and J ends lost 4 bases and 4 bases respectively, with 14 bases between them. Per germline, CDR1 SGHVS and CDR2 FQNEAQ.

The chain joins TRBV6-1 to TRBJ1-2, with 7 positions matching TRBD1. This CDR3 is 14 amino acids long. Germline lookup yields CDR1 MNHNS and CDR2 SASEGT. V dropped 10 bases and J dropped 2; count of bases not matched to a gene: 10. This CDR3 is CATTPGQSNYGYTF. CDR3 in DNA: TGTGCCACCACACCGGGACAGTCCAACTATGGCTACACCTTC.

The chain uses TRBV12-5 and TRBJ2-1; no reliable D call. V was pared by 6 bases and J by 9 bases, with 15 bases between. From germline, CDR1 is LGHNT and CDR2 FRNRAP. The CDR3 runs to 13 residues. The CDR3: CASGLTVSSEQFF. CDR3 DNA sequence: TGTGCTAGTGGCCTGACCGTTTCGAGTGAGCAGTTCTTC.

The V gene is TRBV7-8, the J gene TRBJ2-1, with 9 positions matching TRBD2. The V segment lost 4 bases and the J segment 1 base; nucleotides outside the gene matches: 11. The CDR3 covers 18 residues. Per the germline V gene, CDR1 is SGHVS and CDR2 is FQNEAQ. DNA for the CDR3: TGTGCCAGCAGCTCAGAGGCGGGAGGGCCCTCTTCCTACAATGAGCAGTTCTTC. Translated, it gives CASSSEAGGPSSYNEQFF. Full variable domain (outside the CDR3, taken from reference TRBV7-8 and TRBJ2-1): GAGVSQSPRYKVAKRGQDVALRCDPISGHVSLFWYQQALGQGPEFLTYFQNEAQLDKSGLPSDRFFAERPEGSVSTLKIQRTQQEDSAVYLCASSSEAGGPSSYNEQFFGPGTRLTVL.

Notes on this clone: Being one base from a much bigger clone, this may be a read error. The CDR3 DNA follows: TGTGCCAGCAGTGAATCCGGAGACTACGAGCAGTACTTC. This codes for CASSESGDYEQYF. The J gene is TRBJ2-7, the V gene TRBV6-1; no clear D. The CDR3 has 13 residues. Trimming removed 2 bases at V and 3 bases at J, with 8 bases between. The germline V gene encodes CDR1 MNHNS and CDR2 SASEGT.

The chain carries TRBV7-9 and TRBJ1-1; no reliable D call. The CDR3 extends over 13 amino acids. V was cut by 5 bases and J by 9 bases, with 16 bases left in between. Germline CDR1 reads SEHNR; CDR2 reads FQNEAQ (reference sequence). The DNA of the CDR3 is TGTGCCAGCAGCCCCCGGGGTTGGCTACAAGCTTTCTTT. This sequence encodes CASSPRGWLQAFF. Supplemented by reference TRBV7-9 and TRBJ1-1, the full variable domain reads DTGVSQNPRHKITKRGQNVTFRCDPISEHNRLYWYRQTLGQGPEFLTYFQNEAQLEKSRLLSDRFSAERPKGSFSTLEIQRTEQGDSAMYLCASSPRGWLQAFFGQGTRLTVV.

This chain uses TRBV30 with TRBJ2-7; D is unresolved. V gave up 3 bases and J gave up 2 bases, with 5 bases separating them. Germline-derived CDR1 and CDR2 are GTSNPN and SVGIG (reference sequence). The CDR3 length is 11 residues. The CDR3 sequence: CAWSEAYEQYF. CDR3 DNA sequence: TGTGCCTGGAGCGAAGCCTACGAGCAGTACTTC.

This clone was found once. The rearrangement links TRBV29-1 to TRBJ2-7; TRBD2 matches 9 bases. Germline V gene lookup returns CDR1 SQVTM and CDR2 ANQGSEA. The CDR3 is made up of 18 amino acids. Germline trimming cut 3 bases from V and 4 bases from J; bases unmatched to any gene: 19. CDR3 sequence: CSVEGLTALAGGRYEQYF. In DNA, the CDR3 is TGCAGCGTTGAGGGCCTCACCGCGTTGGCGGGGGGGCGGTACGAGCAGTACTTC.

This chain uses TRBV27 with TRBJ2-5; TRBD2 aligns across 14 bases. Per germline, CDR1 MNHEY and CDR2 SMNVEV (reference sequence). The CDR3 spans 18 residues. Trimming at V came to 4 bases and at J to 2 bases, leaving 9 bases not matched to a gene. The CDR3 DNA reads TGTGCCAGCAGTTCACGGACTAGCGGGGGGTTGGCTCAAGAGACCCAGTACTTC. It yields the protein CASSSRTSGGLAQETQYF.

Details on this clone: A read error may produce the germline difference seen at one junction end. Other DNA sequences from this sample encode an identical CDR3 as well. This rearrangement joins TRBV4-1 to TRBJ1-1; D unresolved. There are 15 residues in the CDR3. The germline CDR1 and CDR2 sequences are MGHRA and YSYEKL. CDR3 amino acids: CASSQDLGSGNEAFF. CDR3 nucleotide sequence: TGTGCCAGCAGCCAAGATTTGGGGAGCGGAAATGAAGCTTTCTTT.

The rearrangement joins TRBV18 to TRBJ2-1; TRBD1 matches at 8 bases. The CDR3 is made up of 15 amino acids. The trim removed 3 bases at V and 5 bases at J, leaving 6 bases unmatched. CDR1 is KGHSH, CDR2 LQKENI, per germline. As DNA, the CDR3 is TGTGCCAGCTCACCGACAGGGGCGACCCACAATGAGCAGTTCTTC. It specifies CASSPTGATHNEQFF.

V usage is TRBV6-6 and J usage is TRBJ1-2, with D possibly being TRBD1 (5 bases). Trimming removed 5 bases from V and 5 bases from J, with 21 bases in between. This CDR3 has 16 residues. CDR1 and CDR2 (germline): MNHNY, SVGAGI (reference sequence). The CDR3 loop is CASSLSEVGVAYGYTF. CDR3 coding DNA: TGTGCCAGCAGTCTCTCTGAGGTGGGGGTGGCATATGGCTACACCTTC.

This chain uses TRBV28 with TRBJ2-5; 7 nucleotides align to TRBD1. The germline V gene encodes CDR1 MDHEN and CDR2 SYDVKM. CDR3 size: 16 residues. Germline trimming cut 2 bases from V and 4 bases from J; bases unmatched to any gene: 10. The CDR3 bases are TGTGCCAGCAGTTTACCCCAGAGGGGGCCGAGAGAGACCCAGTACTTC. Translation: CASSLPQRGPRETQYF.

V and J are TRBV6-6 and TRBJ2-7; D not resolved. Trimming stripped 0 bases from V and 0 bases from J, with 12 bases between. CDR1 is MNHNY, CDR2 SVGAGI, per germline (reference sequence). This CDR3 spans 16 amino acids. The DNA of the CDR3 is TGTGCCAGCAGTTACTCGAATCTAGGAAGCTCCTACGAGCAGTACTTC. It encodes CASSYSNLGSSYEQYF.

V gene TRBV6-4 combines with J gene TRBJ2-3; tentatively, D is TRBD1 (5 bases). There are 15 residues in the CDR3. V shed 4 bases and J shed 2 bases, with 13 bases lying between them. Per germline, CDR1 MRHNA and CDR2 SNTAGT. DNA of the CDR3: TGTGCCAGCAGTGCGACCGACAGTTTCACAGATACGCAGTATTTT. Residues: CASSATDSFTDTQYF.